This T cell receptor (beta chain) was observed in a study of CD8+ T cells in alopecia areata. The study, taken as a whole, reports: Amid tofacitinib therapy, many expanded lesional clones stayed present in scalp and blood.

RNA extraction was followed by reverse transcription into cDNA, which acted as the sequencing template. TCRdb's copy holds only in-frame clones and misses some; the assay was immunoSEQ multiplex PCR. The repertoire holds tens of thousands of clones, with around 42% as singletons. Germline V gene lookup returns CDR1 MGHRA and CDR2 YSYEKL. Trimming removed 2 bases from V and 8 bases from J; junction bases left unmatched: 12. There are 17 residues in the CDR3. Treatment given: oral pan-JAK inhibitor, 5-10 mg twice daily. Remarks on this clone: No antigen is known for it.

The chain employs TRBV4-1 and TRBJ2-1, with TRBD2 matching over 10 bases. The sequence came from a human donor with alopecia areata. The specimen comprised CD8+ T cells sorted from blood, sampled at approximately week 36, from a patient treated with tofacitinib. This chain's CDR3 is CASSQRTLAGVGDEQFF. The CDR3 bases are TGCGCCAGCAGCCAACGAACCCTAGCGGGAGTTGGGGATGAGCAGTTCTTC.